The rows below give T cell receptor beta chains drawn from one sample of a study of beta chain features in type 1 diabetes. Data came from immunoSEQ multiplex PCR; TCRdb stores just in-frame clones and leaves some out. Found here are 200,000 to 250,000 clones, 25% to 30% of them singletons; the top ten hold 3.5% to 4%. Material: central memory CD4+ T cells from blood. The receptors were sampled from a man aged 25 to 45 in good health. Each CDR3 is given with its conserved first and last residue. Fields, in order: D gene, J gene, clone size, V gene, CDR3 DNA, CDR3 protein. A D gene is named only where the DNA matches it firmly. Clone size is stated in some rows and not others, as once, few, many or a class when expanded.

d_gene: -
j_gene: TRBJ2-7
abundance: -
v_gene: TRBV25-1
CDR3nt: TGTGCCAGATGCGCGGTGGGGGCCTCCTACGAGCAGTACTTC
CDR3aa: CARCAVGASYEQYF

d_gene: -
j_gene: TRBJ2-7
abundance: few
v_gene: TRBV19
CDR3nt: TGTGCCAGTAGCCGAGCTCAGGGCGGTGGAGGCGTCTACGAGCAGTACTTC
CDR3aa: CASSRAQGGGGVYEQYF

d_gene: TRBD1
j_gene: TRBJ1-6
abundance: -
v_gene: TRBV6-5
CDR3nt: TGTGCCAGCAGTTCAGGGGGTATCACCTATAATTCACCCCTCCACTTT
CDR3aa: CASSSGGITYNSPLHF

d_gene: TRBD2
j_gene: TRBJ2-2
abundance: -
v_gene: TRBV30
CDR3nt: TGTGCCTGGACTATAGCGGGGGCTCTCACCGGGGAGCTGTTTTTT
CDR3aa: CAWTIAGALTGELFF

d_gene: -
j_gene: TRBJ2-2
abundance: -
v_gene: TRBV30
CDR3nt: TGTGCCTGGAGTAGGGACAACACCGGGGAGCTGTTTTTT
CDR3aa: CAWSRDNTGELFF

d_gene: -
j_gene: TRBJ2-5
abundance: -
v_gene: TRBV2
CDR3nt: TGTGCCAGCAGGGGGGCAGCGTACCAAGAGACCCAGTACTTC
CDR3aa: CASRGAAYQETQYF

d_gene: TRBD2
j_gene: TRBJ2-3
abundance: once
v_gene: TRBV18
CDR3nt: TGTGCCAGCTCACCCCCAAAGCGGGGGGGCGCAGATACGCAGTATTTT
CDR3aa: CASSPPKRGGADTQYF

d_gene: -
j_gene: TRBJ1-5
abundance: few
v_gene: TRBV19
CDR3nt: TGTGCCAGTAGTATCGGGCAGCCTCCGTATCAGCCCCAGCATTTT
CDR3aa: CASSIGQPPYQPQHF

d_gene: -
j_gene: TRBJ2-5
abundance: -
v_gene: TRBV7-9
CDR3nt: TGTGCCAGCAGCCTTGAGAGCCAAGAGACCCAGTACTTC
CDR3aa: CASSLESQETQYF

d_gene: TRBD1
j_gene: TRBJ2-6
abundance: -
v_gene: TRBV7-9
CDR3nt: TGTGCCAGCAGCCTATCGGGACAGGCCTGGGCCAACGTCCTGACTTTC
CDR3aa: CASSLSGQAWANVLTF

d_gene: TRBD1
j_gene: TRBJ2-3
abundance: many
v_gene: TRBV7-2
CDR3nt: TGTGCCAGCAGCTTACCTTCGGGACAGAAAGATACGCAGTATTTT
CDR3aa: CASSLPSGQKDTQYF

d_gene: -
j_gene: TRBJ1-6
abundance: -
v_gene: TRBV2
CDR3nt: TGTGCCAGCAGTGAAGTAAGTGGGACGGGGTATAATTCACCCCTCCACTTT
CDR3aa: CASSEVSGTGYNSPLHF

d_gene: -
j_gene: TRBJ2-2
abundance: few
v_gene: TRBV7-2
CDR3nt: TGTGCCAGCAGCTCTACAGGGAGAGTCGGGGAGCTGTTTTTT
CDR3aa: CASSSTGRVGELFF

d_gene: -
j_gene: TRBJ2-5
abundance: many
v_gene: TRBV14
CDR3nt: TGTGCCAGCAGCCCGTTGACAGGAGGGGAGACCCAGTACTTC
CDR3aa: CASSPLTGGETQYF

d_gene: -
j_gene: TRBJ2-5
abundance: -
v_gene: TRBV29-1
CDR3nt: TGCAGCGTTGAAGAAGCAGAAGAGACCCAGTACTTC
CDR3aa: CSVEEAEETQYF

d_gene: TRBD1
j_gene: TRBJ1-5
abundance: -
v_gene: TRBV7-2
CDR3nt: TGTGCCAGCAGCTTAGGTAGGGGGCAGGCTCAGCCCCAGCATTTT
CDR3aa: CASSLGRGQAQPQHF

d_gene: TRBD2
j_gene: TRBJ2-1
abundance: few
v_gene: TRBV10-3
CDR3nt: TGTGCCATCAGTGGAACTAGCGGGACCTACAATGAGCAGTTCTTC
CDR3aa: CAISGTSGTYNEQFF

d_gene: -
j_gene: TRBJ1-3
abundance: -
v_gene: TRBV29-1
CDR3nt: TGCAGCGTTCTGGGTTTAAACACCATATATTTT
CDR3aa: CSVLGLNTIYF

d_gene: -
j_gene: TRBJ2-5
abundance: few
v_gene: TRBV13
CDR3nt: TGTGCCAGCAGCTTAGTGGGGGCATTAGAGACCCAGTACTTC
CDR3aa: CASSLVGALETQYF

d_gene: TRBD2
j_gene: TRBJ2-3
abundance: few
v_gene: TRBV9
CDR3nt: TGTGCCAGCAGCGCTGGACTAGCGTGGCGCACAGATACGCAGTATTTT
CDR3aa: CASSAGLAWRTDTQYF